The count of the clone carrying this T cell receptor (beta chain) is one. Its antigen is not identified. PCR used 60 Vbeta primers and 13 Jbeta primers. Measured with immunoSEQ multiplex PCR; TCRdb has only the in-frame clones, and not every one. Among approximately 180,000 clones listed, just over 70% were seen once. The data belong to a study of cytomegalovirus exposure and HLA in healthy donors. The study's findings and limits: According to a later analysis, most TCR beta chains associated with CMV appeared HLA-restricted. A later analysis linked a missense variant in DCLRE1C to the trimming of TCR beta V and J genes. Beyond CMV serostatus, there was no information to go on about immune exposure.

The CDR3 contains 16 residues. Germline V gene data show CDR1 as MGHRA and CDR2 as YSYEKL. The V segment lost 3 bases and the J segment 4 bases; nucleotides outside the gene matches: 7. This TCR was recovered from a human donor in good health. Input material: PBMCs. The chain couples TRBV4-1 to TRBJ1-5; 9 bases are a match to TRBD1. The CDR3 loop reads CASSQNAGTGNQPQHF. The CDR3 DNA sequence: TGCGCCAGCAGCCAGAACGCCGGGACAGGGAATCAGCCCCAGCATTTT.